This entry concerns a single T cell receptor beta chain. Its target is not known. V lost 3 bases and J lost 2, with 24 bases in between. The CDR3 has 19 amino acids. Looked up from germline, CDR1 is SGHAT and CDR2 is FQNNGV. This record comes from a study of T cell repertoires in cytomegalovirus infection. Study context: The public TCR beta signatures pointed to both CMV infection and matching HLA type.

TCRdb redid the calling of the reads with MiXCR, one entry per CDR3 protein. In the table there are almost 550,000 distinct CDR3 sequences, 16% of which are singletons. General observations from the study: Summed public TCR beta family frequency identified CMV carriers bearing the relevant HLA.

The sequencing input was CD8+ T cells from PBMCs. The sequence derives from a human donor in good health (CMV status not recorded). Some clones in this sample may be carry-over from other donors' samples. This chain uses TRBV11-2 with TRBJ2-3; D may be TRBD2 (5 bases). CDR3 loop: CASSFGFRGAERITDTQYF. CDR3 sequence (DNA): TGTGCCAGCAGCTTCGGGTTTCGTGGAGCGGAGAGAATCACAGATACGCAGTATTTT.